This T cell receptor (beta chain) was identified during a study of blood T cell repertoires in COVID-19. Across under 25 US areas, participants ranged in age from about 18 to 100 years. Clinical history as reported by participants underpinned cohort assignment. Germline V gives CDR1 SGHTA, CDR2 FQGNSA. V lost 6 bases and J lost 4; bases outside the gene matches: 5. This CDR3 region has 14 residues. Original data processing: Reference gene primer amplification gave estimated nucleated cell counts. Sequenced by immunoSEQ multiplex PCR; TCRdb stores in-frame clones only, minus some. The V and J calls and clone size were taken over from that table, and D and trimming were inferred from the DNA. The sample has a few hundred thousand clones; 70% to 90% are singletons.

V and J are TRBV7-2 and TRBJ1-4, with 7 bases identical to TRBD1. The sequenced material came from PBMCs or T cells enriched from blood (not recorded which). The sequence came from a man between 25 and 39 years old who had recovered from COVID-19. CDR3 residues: CASSRDSDNEKLFF. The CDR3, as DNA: TGTGCCAGCAGTCGGGACAGCGATAATGAAAAACTGTTTTTT.